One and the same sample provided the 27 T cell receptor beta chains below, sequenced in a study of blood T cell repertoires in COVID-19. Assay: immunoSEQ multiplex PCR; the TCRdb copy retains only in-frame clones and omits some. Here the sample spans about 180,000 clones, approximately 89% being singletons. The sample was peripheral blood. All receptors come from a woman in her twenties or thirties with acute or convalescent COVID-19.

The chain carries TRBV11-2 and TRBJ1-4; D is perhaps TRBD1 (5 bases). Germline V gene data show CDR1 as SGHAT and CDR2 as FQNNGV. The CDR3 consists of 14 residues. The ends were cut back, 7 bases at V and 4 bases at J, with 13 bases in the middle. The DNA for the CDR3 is TGTGCCAGCACCCTATCAGGGCTTAATGAAAAACTGTTTTTT. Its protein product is CASTLSGLNEKLFF.

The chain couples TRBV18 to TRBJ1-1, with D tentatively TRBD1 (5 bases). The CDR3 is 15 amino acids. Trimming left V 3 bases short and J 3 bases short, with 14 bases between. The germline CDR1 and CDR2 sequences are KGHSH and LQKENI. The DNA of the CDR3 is TGTGCCAGCTCACCGGCCGGGACTGCAGACACTGAAGCTTTCTTT. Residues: CASSPAGTADTEAFF.

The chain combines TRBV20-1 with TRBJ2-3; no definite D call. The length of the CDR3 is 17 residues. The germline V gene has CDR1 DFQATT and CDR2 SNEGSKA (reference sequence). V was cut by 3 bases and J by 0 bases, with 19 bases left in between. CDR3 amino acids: CSASAISAIGSTDTQYF. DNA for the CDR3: TGCAGTGCTAGTGCTATTTCGGCAATCGGGAGCACAGATACGCAGTATTTT.

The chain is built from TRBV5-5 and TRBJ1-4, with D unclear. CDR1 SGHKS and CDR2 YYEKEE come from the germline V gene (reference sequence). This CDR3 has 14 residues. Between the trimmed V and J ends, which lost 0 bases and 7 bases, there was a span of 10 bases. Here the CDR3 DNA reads TGTGCCAGCAGCTTGGGGGGAGGCGGTGAAAAACTGTTTTTT. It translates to CASSLGGGGEKLFF. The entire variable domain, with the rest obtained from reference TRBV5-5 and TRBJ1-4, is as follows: DAGVTQSPTHLIKTRGQQVTLRCSPISGHKSVSWYQQVLGQGPQFIFQYYEKEERGRGNFPDRFSARQFPNYSSELNVNALLLGDSALYLCASSLGGGGEKLFFGSGTQLSVL.

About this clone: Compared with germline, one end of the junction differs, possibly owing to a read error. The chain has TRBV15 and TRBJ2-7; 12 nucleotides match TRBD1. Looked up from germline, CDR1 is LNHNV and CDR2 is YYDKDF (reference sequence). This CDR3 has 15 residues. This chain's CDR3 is CATSRAGTGGHEQYF. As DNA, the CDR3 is TGTGCCACCAGTAGAGCGGGGACAGGGGGCCACGAGCAGTACTTC.

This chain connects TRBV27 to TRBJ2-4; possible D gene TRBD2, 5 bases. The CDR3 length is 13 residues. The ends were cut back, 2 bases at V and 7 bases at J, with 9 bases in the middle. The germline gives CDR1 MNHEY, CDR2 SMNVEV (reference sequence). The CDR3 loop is CASSLPGGNIQYF. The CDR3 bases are TGTGCCAGCAGTTTACCTGGCGGGAACATTCAGTACTTC.

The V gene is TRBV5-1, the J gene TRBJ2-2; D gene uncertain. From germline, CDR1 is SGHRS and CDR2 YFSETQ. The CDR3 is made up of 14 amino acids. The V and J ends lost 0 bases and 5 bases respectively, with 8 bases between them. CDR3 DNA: TGCGCCAGCAGCTTGGGCTCAGGAACCGGGGAGCTGTTTTTT. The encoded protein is CASSLGSGTGELFF.

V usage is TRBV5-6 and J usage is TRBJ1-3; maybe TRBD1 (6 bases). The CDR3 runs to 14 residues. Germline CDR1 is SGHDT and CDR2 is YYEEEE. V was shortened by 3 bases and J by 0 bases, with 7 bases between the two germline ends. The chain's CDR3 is CASSYRDSGNTIYF. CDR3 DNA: TGTGCCAGCAGCTACAGGGACTCTGGAAACACCATATATTTT.

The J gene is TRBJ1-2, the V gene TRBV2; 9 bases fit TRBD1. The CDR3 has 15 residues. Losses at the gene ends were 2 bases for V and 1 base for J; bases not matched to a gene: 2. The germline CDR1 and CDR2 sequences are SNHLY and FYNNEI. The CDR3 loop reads CASSELGQGNYGYTF. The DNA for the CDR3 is TGTGCCAGCAGTGAACTGGGACAGGGTAACTATGGCTACACCTTC.

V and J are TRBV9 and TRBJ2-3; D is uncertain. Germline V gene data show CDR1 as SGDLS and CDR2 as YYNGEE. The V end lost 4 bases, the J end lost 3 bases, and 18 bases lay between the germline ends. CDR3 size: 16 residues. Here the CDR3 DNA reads TGTGCCAGCAGCTCATACAGCCCGCGTGGGACAGATACGCAGTATTTT. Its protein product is CASSSYSPRGTDTQYF.

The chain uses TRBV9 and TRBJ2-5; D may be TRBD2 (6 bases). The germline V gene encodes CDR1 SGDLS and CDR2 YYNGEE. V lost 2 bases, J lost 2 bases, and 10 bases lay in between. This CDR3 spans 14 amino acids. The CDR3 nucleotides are TGTGCCAGCAGCGTTAGCGGCTCACAAGAGACCCAGTACTTC. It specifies CASSVSGSQETQYF. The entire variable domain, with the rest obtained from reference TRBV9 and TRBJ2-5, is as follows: DSGVTQTPKHLITATGQRVTLRCSPRSGDLSVYWYQQSLDQGLQFLIQYYNGEERAKGNILERFSAQQFPDLHSELNLSSLELGDSALYFCASSVSGSQETQYFGPGTRLLVL.

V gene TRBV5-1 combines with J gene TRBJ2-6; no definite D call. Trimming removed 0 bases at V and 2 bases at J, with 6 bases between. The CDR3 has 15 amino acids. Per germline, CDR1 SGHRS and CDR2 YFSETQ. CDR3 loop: CASSLVATGANVLTF. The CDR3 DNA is TGCGCCAGCAGCTTGGTGGCCACTGGGGCCAACGTCCTGACTTTC.

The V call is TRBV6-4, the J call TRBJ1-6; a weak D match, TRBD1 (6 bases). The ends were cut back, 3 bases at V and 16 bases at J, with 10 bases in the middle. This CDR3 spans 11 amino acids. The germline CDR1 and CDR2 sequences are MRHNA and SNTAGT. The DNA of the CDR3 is TGTGCCAGCAGTGAGCGAGACAGGCTCCACTTT. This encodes CASSERDRLHF.

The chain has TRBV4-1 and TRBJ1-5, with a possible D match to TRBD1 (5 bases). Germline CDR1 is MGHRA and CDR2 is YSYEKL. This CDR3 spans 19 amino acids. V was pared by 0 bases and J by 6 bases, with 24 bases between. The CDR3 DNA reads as TGCGCCAGCAGCCAAGATTTTGGAAGGGGTATAACGGATAGTCAGCCCCAGCATTTT. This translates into CASSQDFGRGITDSQPQHF.

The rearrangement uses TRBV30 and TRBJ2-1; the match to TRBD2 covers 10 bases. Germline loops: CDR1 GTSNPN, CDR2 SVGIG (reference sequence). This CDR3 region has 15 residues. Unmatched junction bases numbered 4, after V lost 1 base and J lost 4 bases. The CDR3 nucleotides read TGTGCCTGGAGTGCCGGACTAGCGGAGTACAATGAGCAGTTCTTC. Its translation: CAWSAGLAEYNEQFF.

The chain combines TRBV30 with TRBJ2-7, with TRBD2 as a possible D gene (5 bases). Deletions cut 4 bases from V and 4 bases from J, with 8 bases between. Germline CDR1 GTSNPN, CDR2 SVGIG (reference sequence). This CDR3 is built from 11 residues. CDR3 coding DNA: TGTGCCTGGAAAGGCGGGTACGAGCAGTACTTC. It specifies CAWKGGYEQYF.

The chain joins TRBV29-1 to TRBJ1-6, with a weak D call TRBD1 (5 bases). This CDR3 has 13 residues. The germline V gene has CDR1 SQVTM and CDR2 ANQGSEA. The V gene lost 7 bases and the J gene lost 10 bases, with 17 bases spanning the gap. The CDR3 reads CSARTVRGSPLHF. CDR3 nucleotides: TGCAGCGCGAGGACGGTTAGGGGCTCACCCCTCCACTTT.

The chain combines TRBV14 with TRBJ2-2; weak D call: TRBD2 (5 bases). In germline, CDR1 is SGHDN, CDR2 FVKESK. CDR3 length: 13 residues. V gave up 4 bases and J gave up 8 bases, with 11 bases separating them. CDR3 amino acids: CASSRLRAGELFF. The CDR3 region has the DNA TGTGCCAGCAGCCGCCTGAGGGCTGGGGAGCTGTTTTTT.

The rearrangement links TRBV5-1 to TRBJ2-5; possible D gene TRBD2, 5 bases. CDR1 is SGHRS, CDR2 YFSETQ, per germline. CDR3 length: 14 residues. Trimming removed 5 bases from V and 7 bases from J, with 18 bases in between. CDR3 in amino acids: CASRADGQLLTQYF. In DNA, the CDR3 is TGCGCCAGCAGAGCGGACGGGCAGCTCTTGACCCAGTACTTC.

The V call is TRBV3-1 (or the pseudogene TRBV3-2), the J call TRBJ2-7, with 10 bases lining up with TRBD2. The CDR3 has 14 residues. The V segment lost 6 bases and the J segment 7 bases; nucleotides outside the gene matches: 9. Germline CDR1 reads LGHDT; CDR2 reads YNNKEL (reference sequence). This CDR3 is CASSTAGGPGEQYF. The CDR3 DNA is TGTGCCAGCAGTACAGCGGGAGGGCCAGGGGAGCAGTACTTC.

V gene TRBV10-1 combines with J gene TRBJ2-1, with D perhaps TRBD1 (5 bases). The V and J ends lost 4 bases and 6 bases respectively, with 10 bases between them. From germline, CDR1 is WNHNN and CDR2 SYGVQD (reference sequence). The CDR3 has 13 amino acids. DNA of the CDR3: TGCGCCAGCAGTGCTCAGGGTATCAATGAGCAGTTCTTC. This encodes CASSAQGINEQFF.

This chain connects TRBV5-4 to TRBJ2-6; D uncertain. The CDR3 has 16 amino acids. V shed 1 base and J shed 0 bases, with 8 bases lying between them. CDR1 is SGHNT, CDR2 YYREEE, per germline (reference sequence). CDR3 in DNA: TGTGCCAGCAGCTTGCGGTCCTCCTCTGGGGCCAACGTCCTGACTTTC. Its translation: CASSLRSSSGANVLTF.

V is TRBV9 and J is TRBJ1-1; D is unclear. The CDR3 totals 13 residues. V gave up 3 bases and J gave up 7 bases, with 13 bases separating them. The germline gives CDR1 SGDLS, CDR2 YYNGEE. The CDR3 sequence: CASSAVEGNEAFF. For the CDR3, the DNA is TGTGCCAGCAGCGCTGTGGAGGGCAATGAAGCTTTCTTT.

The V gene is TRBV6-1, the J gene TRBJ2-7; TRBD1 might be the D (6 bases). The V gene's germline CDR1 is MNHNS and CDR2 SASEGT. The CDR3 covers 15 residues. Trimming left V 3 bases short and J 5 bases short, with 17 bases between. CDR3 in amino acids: CASSDPDRLKNEQYF. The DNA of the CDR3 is TGTGCCAGCAGTGATCCCGACAGGTTAAAGAACGAGCAGTACTTC.

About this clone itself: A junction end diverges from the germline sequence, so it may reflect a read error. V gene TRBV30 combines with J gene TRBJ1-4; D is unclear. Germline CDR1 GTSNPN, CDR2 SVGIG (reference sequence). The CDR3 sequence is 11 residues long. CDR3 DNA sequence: TGTGCCTGGATGGGGAGTGAAAAACTAGTTTTT. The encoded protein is CAWMGSEKLVF.

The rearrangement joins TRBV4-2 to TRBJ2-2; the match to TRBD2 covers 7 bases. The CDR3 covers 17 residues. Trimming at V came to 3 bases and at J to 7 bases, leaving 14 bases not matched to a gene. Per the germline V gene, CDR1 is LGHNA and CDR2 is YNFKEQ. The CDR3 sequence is CASSQAPSASGNGELFF. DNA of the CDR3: TGTGCCAGCAGCCAGGCCCCTTCGGCTAGCGGAAACGGGGAGCTGTTTTTT.

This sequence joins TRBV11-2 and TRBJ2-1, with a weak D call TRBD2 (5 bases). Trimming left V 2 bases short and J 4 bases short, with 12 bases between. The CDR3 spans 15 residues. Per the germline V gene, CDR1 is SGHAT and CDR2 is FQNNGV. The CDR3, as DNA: TGTGCCAGCAGCTTAATGAAGGACTCTTACAATGAGCAGTTCTTC. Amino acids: CASSLMKDSYNEQFF.